This record looks at one T cell receptor beta chain sequence and its context. This clone was recorded once. Its antigen remains undetermined. Nothing much larger sits one base from this clone, and base qualities are not available. The germline V gene specifies SNHLY as CDR1 and FYNNEI as CDR2. At the junction V is shortened by 6 bases and J by 3 bases, with 18 bases in between. The CDR3 measures 15 amino acids from cysteine to phenylalanine. Kept here is only the CDR3 DNA, which spans 45 bases and is read in frame from base 1. Separate from the approximately 700-subject first cohort, the validation cohort of 95 to 150 subjects was the group to which the donors belonged. This record belongs to a study of cytomegalovirus exposure and HLA in healthy donors (dated by TCRdb to 2017 to 2019). Regarding the complete study: According to a later analysis, one platform produced both the 120 validation repertoires and the roughly 650 repertoires of the first cohort. The study aimed to test whether cataloging public T cell receptors could reveal signatures of past pathogen exposure. In addition to the first cohort of several hundred subjects, a separate validation cohort of 100 to 150 different subjects was used. To predict cytomegalovirus infection status, the study combined high-throughput TCR immunosequencing, statistical association of individual TCRs with disease status, and machine learning. Study-wide conclusions, independent of this receptor: The study gave a list of 150 to 200 TCR beta chains associated with cytomegalovirus. It was suggested by the authors that the approach could potentially be generalized to other disease states and immunological phenotypes. All 120 or so repertoires were used to score co-occurrence in the validation cohort in a later analysis, because that analysis had no HLA typing for the cohort. Across donors, most TCR sequences were observed very rarely, whereas some public TCRs were present in many individuals. In vitro tests confirmed that a few of the cytomegalovirus-associated TCR beta chains recognize cytomegalovirus antigens. The classifier was reported to diagnose cytomegalovirus status with high specificity and sensitivity in both the original cohort and the validation cohort. A later analysis found that TCRs clustered in the first cohort also tended to co-occur in the 130 or so validation repertoires, with 90% to 95% of cluster scores above 0.

The library was generated by the immunoSEQ multiplex PCR assay. The original pipeline was this. A statistical classification framework was developed to diagnose cytomegalovirus status using the catalog of TCR beta chain sequences. The source is immuneACCESS, and TCRdb retained only in-frame sequences with V and J called. Part of the clones is not carried over; for the studies checked, unresolved V genes explain less than half of this, and the remainder is unexplained. V, J and clone size are taken as reported in that table, and D and trimming were inferred from the DNA itself. The sample data list over 150,000 clones, and 65% to 90% of these were observed just once. 13% of the sample comes from the top ten.

The sequence came from a woman in her 30s in good health and CMV-seropositive. The chain employs TRBV2 and TRBJ2-7; TRBD1 is perhaps the D gene, given 7 matching bases. Sequencing used PBMCs. CDR3 sequence: CASRDSGGRIYEQYF. The DNA sequence reads TGTGCCAGCAGGGATTCAGGGGGGCGCATCTACGAGCAGTACTTC.